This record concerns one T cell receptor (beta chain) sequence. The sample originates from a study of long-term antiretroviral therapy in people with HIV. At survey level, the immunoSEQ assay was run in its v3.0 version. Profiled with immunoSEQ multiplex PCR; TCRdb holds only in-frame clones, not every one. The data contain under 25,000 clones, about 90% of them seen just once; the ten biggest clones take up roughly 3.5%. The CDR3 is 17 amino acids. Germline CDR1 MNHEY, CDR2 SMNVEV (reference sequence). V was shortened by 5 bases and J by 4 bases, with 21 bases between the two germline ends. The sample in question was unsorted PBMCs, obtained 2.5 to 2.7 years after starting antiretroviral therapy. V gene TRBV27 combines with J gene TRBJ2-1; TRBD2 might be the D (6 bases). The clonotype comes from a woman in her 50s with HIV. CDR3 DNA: TGTGCCAGCAGTCCCTCCGACTACGGCGGGAATTACAATGAGCAGTTCTTC. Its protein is CASSPSDYGGNYNEQFF.